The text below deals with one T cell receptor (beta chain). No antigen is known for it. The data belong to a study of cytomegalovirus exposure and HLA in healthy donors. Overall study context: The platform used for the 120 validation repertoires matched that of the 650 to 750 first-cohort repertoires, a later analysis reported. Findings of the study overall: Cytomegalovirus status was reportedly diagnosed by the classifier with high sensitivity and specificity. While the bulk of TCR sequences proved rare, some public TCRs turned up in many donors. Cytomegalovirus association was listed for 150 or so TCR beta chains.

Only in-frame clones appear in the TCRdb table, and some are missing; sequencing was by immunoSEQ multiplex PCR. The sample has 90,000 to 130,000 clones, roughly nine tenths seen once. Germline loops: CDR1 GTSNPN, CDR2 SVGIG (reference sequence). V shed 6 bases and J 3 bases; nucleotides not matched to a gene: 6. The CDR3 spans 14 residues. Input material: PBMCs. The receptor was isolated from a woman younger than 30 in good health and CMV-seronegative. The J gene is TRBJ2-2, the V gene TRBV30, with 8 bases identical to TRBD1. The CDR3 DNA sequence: TGTGCCTGTCCGACAGGGGTGGACACCGGGGAGCTGTTTTTT. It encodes CACPTGVDTGELFF.